The sequence of this T cell receptor beta chain was determined in a study of Graves' ophthalmopathy and Graves' hyperthyroidism. Beta-chain TCR CDR3 regions were amplified from RNA transcripts. First-round RT-PCR employed HTBI primers, with a second-round multiplex PCR after it. A single record per CDR3 protein comes from TCRdb applying MiXCR to the multiplex PCR reads. The sample shows around 1,200,000 distinct CDR3 sequences, around a third of them seen only once. Trimming took 5 bases from V and 6 from J, leaving 16 bases between them. This CDR3 is 14 amino acids long. Germline CDR1 is SGHVS and CDR2 is FQNEAQ. Study-level results: This model predicted ophthalmopathy progression (sensitivity 70% to 71%, specificity around 72%). In blood, most expanded thyroid clonotypes above 0.001 frequency were also detected.

Other autoimmune diseases, uncontrolled infections, pregnancy or lactation excluded patients from enrollment. Clinicians diagnosed using symptoms, serum thyroxine, TRAb, thyroid ultrasound and orbital computed tomography. Concerning this clonotype: No antigen is known for it.

The chain is built from TRBV7-8 and TRBJ2-5; either TRBD1 or TRBD2 may supply D (5 bases each). The specimen sequenced was peripheral blood or thyroid tissue (not recorded which). The source is an adult man with Graves' hyperthyroidism. CDR3 DNA sequence: TGTGCCAGCAGCGACGCCGGGACCGTTAAGACCCAGTACTTC. Translated, it gives CASSDAGTVKTQYF.